The 5 T cell receptor beta chains given below trace back to one sample, sequenced in a study of blood T cell repertoires in COVID-19 (dated by TCRdb to the early 2020s). The library was prepared using the immunoSEQ multiplex PCR assay. TCRdb took over this immuneACCESS table, retaining in-frame rearrangements with V and J assigned. Such tables are incomplete; in checked studies, under half of the missing clones stem from an unresolved V gene, and the remainder is unexplained. The sample data list roughly 100,000 clones, and roughly 85% of these were observed just once. The ten most abundant clones make up around 4% of the sample. The sample taken for sequencing was peripheral blood. These receptors all come from a man in his forties or fifties with acute or convalescent COVID-19.

CDR3 in amino acids: CASSATTYRSFGVSEQFF. The CDR3 DNA reads TGTGCCAGCAGTGCTACGACCTATCGGAGTTTTGGCGTGTCTGAGCAGTTCTTC. The chain recombines TRBV25-1 with TRBJ2-1; D call uncertain. The CDR3 is 18 residues long. Germline values: CDR1 MGHDK, CDR2 SYGVNS. The V end was cut by 4 bases, the J end by 9 bases, with 28 bases between.

Details on this clone: This may come from a read error, since a much larger clone is one base off. The chain joins TRBV11-2 to TRBJ1-1; D might be TRBD1 (5 bases). Trimming shortened V by 1 base and J by 5 bases, and 8 bases separated the two germline ends. The CDR3 extends over 13 amino acids. Germline CDR1 is SGHAT and CDR2 is FQNNGV. The chain's CDR3 is CASSLARGTEAFF. CDR3 nucleotide sequence: TGTGCCAGCAGCTTAGCCCGGGGGACTGAAGCTTTCTTT. The full variable domain, rest sourced from reference TRBV11-2 and TRBJ1-1, is EAGVAQSPRYKIIEKRQSVAFWCNPISGHATLYWYQQILGQGPKLLIQFQNNGVVDDSQLPKDRFSAERLKGVDSTLKIQPAKLEDSAVYLCASSLARGTEAFFGQGTRLTVV.

J is TRBJ2-3 and V is TRBV5-6, with 9 bases that match TRBD2. The CDR3 length is 16 residues. Germline CDR1 SGHDT, CDR2 YYEEEE. After removal of 9 bases from V and 5 bases from J, the junction contained 16 bases not matched to a gene. CDR3 DNA: TGTGCCACCCGAGGATTGGGTAGCGGGAGTGGAGATACGCAGTATTTT. Amino acids: CATRGLGSGSGDTQYF.

The V call is TRBV2, the J call TRBJ2-7; 8 bases are shared with TRBD1. Germline V CDR1 and CDR2: SNHLY, FYNNEI. Losses at the gene ends were 6 bases for V and 4 bases for J; bases not matched to a gene: 5. This CDR3 has 13 residues. CDR3 sequence reads: CASSLGQGYEQYF. The CDR3 nucleotides are TGTGCCAGCAGCCTTGGACAGGGATACGAGCAGTACTTC.

The chain combines TRBV18 with TRBJ1-6, with D perhaps matching TRBD1 (5 bases). V gave up 6 bases and J gave up 7 bases, with 13 bases separating them. The CDR3 runs 14 residues. Germline V gene sequence: CDR1 KGHSH, CDR2 LQKENI. The chain's CDR3 is CASSPFKGNSPLHF. CDR3 nucleotides: TGTGCCAGCTCCCCCTTTAAGGGGAATTCACCCCTCCACTTT.